This TCR beta chain was identified during a study of blood T cell repertoires in COVID-19. For the study at large: Italy, Spain and the United States were the sources of the convalescent and acute COVID-19 samples. Sources were T cells, B-cell-depleted T cells, or PBMCs; the material itself was cDNA or gDNA.

As processed by the authors: Estimation of nucleated cell counts was performed using reference gene primer amplification. The protocol was immunoSEQ multiplex PCR, while the TCRdb copy is restricted to in-frame clones and leaves out a portion. That table furnishes V, J and clone size, whereas the DNA furnished D and trimming. Of 150,000 or so clones listed, about 80% are singletons. CDR1 and CDR2 (germline): MNHNS, SASEGT. CDR3 length: 14 amino acids. V shed 2 bases and J 7 bases; nucleotides not matched to a gene: 5. The sequence was collected from an older woman with acute or convalescent COVID-19. Sequencing was performed on peripheral blood. V gene TRBV6-1 combines with J gene TRBJ1-5, with 7 bases that match TRBD1. CDR3 amino acids: CASSERAGGQPQHF. The DNA for the CDR3 is TGTGCCAGCAGTGAAAGAGCAGGGGGACAGCCCCAGCATTTT.